Reported below is one T cell receptor (beta chain). Its target is not known. Peripheral blood came from all dose cohorts at three timepoints. The germline V gene encodes CDR1 MDHEN and CDR2 SYDVKM. The CDR3 has 11 amino acids. V gave up 5 bases and J gave up 7 bases, with 6 bases separating them. This record belongs to a study of OX40 agonist ivuxolimab in advanced cancers. Whole-study results and caveats: Expanded clones were, on average, more numerous in CD8+ T cells than in CD4+. Those patients achieving a partial response at 0.1-3.0 mg/kg showed among the lowest clonal expansion.

The protocol was immunoSEQ multiplex PCR, while the TCRdb copy is restricted to in-frame clones and leaves out a portion. The sample includes some 80,000 clones, around nine tenths of them seen just once. This specimen was CD4+ or CD8+ T cells sorted from blood, taken in a trial of the OX40 agonist ivuxolimab. The origin of this receptor is an adult with an advanced solid tumor such as melanoma, head and neck, liver or kidney cancer. This rearrangement joins TRBV28 to TRBJ2-1; D unclear. The CDR3 sequence is CASSGQNEQFF. DNA for the CDR3: TGTGCCAGCAGTGGGCAAAATGAGCAGTTCTTC.